This T cell receptor (beta chain) derives from a study of blood T cell repertoires in COVID-19. Whole-study context: T cells, B-cell-depleted T cells, or PBMCs provided the cDNA or gDNA that served as material.

From germline, CDR1 is MNHEY and CDR2 SMNVEV (reference sequence). The CDR3 totals 16 residues. Trimming at V came to 6 bases and at J to 4 bases, leaving 8 bases not matched to a gene. Clones were read by immunoSEQ multiplex PCR, and TCRdb kept only the in-frame ones, dropping some. The sample has fewer than 300,000 clones, approximately 86% seen once. Input material: peripheral blood. V is TRBV27 and J is TRBJ2-2; 10 nucleotides line up with TRBD2. This clonotype was sampled from a man in his forties who had recovered from COVID-19. CDR3 loop: CASSGSGGYITGELFF. CDR3 bases: TGTGCCAGCAGCGGTAGCGGGGGGTACATCACCGGGGAGCTGTTTTTT.